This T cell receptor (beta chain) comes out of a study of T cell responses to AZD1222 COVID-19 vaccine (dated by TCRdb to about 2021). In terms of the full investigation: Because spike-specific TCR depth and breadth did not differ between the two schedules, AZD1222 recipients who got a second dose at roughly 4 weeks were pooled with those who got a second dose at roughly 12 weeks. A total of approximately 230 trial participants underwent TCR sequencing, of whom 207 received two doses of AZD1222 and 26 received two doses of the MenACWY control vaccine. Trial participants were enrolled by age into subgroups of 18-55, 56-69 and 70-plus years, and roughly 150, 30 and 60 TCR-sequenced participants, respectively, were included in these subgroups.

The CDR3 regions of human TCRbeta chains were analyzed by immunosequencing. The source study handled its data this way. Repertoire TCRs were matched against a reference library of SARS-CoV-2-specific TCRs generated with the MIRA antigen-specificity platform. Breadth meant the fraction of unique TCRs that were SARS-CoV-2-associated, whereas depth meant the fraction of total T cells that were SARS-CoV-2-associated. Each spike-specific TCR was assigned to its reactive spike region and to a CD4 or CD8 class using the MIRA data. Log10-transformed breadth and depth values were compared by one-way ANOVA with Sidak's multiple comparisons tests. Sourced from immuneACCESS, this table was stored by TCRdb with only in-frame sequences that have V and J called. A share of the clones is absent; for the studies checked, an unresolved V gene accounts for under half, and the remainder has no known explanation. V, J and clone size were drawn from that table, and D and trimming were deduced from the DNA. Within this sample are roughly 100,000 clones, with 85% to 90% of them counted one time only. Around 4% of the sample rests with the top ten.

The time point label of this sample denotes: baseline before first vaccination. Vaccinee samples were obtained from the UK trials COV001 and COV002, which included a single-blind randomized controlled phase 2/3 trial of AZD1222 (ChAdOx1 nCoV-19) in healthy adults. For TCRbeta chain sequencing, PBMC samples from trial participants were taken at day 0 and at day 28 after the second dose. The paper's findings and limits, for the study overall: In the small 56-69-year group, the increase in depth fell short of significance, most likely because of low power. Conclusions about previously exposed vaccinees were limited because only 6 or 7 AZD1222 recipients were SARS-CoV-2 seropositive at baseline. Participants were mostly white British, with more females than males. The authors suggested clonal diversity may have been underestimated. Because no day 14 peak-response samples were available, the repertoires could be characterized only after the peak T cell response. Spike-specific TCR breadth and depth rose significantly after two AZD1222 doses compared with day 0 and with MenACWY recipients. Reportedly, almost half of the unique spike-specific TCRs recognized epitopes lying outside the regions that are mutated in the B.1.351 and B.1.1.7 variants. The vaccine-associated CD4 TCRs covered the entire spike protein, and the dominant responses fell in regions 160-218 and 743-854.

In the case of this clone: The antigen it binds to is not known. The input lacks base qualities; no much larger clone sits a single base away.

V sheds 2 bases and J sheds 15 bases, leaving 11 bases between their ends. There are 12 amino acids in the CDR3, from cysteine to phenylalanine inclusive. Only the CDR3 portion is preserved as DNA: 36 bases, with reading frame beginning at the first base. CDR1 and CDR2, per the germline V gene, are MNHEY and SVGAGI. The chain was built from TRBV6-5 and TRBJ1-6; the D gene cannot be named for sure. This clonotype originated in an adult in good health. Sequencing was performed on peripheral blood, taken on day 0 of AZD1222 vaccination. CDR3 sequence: CASSYERRFLHF. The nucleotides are TGTGCCAGCAGTTACGAAAGGCGTTTCCTCCACTTT.